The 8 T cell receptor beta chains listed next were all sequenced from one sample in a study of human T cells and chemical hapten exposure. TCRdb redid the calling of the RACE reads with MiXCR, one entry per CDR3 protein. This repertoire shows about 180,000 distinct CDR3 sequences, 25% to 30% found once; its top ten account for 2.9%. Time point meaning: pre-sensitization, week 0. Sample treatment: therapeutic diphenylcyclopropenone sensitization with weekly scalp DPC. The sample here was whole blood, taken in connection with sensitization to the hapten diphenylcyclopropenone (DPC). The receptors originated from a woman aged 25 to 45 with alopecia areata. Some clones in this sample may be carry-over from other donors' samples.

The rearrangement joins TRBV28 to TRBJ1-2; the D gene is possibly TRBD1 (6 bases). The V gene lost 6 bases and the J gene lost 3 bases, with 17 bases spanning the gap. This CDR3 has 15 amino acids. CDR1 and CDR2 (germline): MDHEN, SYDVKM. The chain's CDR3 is CASSQVQGGDYGYTF. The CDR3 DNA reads TGTGCCAGCAGCCAAGTACAGGGCGGGGACTATGGCTACACCTTC.

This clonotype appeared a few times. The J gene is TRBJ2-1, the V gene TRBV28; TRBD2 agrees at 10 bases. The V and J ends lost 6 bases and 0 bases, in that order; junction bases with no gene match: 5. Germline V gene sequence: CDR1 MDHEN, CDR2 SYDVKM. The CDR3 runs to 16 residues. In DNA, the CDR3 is TGTGCCAGCAGCCTAGCGGGGGCAAGCTCCTACAATGAGCAGTTCTTC. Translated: CASSLAGASSYNEQFF.

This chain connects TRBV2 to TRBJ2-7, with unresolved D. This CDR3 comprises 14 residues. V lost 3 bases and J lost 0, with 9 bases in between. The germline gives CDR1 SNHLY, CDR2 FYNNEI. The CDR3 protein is CASSDASDSYEQYF. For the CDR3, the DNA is TGTGCCAGCAGTGACGCGAGCGACTCCTACGAGCAGTACTTC.

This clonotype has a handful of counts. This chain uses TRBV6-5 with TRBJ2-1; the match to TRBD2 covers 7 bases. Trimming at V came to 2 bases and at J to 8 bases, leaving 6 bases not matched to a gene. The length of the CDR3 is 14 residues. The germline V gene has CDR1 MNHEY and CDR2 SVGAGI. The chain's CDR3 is CASSYGGRRDEQFF. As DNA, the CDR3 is TGTGCCAGCAGTTACGGCGGGAGAAGGGATGAGCAGTTCTTC.

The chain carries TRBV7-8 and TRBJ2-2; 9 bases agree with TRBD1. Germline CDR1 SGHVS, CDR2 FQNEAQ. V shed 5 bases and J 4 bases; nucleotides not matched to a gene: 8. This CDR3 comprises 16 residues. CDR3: CASSVTGGAGTGELFF. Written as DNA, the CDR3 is TGTGCCAGCAGCGTTACAGGGGGCGCCGGCACCGGGGAGCTGTTTTTT.

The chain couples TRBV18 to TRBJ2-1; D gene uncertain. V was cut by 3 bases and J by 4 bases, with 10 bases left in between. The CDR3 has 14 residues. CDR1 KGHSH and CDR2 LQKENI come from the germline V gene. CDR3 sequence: CASSPRQDYNEQFF. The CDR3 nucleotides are TGTGCCAGCTCACCGAGACAAGATTACAATGAGCAGTTCTTC.

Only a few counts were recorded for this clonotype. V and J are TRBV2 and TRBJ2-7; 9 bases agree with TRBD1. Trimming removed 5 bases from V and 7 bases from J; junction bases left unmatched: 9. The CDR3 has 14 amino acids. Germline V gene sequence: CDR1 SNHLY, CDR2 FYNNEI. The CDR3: CASSSRTGAGEQYF. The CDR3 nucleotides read TGTGCCAGCAGTTCTCGGACAGGGGCGGGGGAGCAGTACTTC.

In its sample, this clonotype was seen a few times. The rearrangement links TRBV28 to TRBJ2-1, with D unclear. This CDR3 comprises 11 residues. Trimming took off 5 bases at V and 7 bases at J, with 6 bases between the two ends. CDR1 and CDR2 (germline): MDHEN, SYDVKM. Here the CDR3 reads CASSTWNEQFF. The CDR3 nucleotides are TGTGCCAGCAGTACTTGGAATGAGCAGTTCTTC.